The T cell receptor beta chain under discussion was sequenced for a study of response to subunit inactivated influenza vaccine. Study-level findings and limits: After each seasonal influenza vaccination, few new T cells are recruited, the authors suggested.

This CDR3 is 17 amino acids long. V gave up 0 bases and J gave up 5 bases; unmatched junction bases: 13. CDR1 DFQATT and CDR2 SNEGSKA come from the germline V gene (reference sequence). TCRdb recomputed calls from the RT-PCR reads with MiXCR, one row per CDR3 protein. Of 500,000 to 600,000 distinct CDR3 sequences listed, roughly 10% were seen once; the top ten hold about 10%. A word on this clonotype: Its antigen is not identified.

The clonotype was recovered from a man in his fifties who received an inactivated influenza vaccine. Sequences were derived from PBMCs from blood, sampled on the day of vaccination. The genes are TRBV20-1 and TRBJ2-3, with TRBD2 matching over 8 bases. The CDR3, as DNA: TGCAGTGCTAGAGATGCAAATAGCGGGAACAGGGAAGATACGCAGTATTTT. The encoded protein is CSARDANSGNREDTQYF.